Described below is a single TCR beta chain sequence and its context. Its antigen remains unidentified. One base away there is no much larger clone; base qualities are not given. The immunoSEQ Assay, a bias-controlled multiplex PCR, was used to amplify TCRbeta CDR3 regions from genomic DNA. The paper's processing steps were these. Nucleated cell counts per sample were estimated from amplification of reference gene primers within the assay. Sequence reads were collapsed and filtered to measure the absolute abundance of every unique TCRbeta CDR3 rearrangement. For each sample, productive Simpson clonality was calculated by taking the square root of Simpson's diversity index across productive rearrangements. TCRdb re-hosts the immuneACCESS table, in-frame sequences only. Its copies lack some clones; in the studies checked, an unresolved V gene accounts for under half of them, and the cause for the rest is not known. The DNA was the basis for D and trimming; V, J and clone size are from that table. The sample contains some 14,000 clones, around nine tenths of them found a single time. The top ten constitute around 34% of the sample.

The data were taken from a study of blood T cell repertoires in COVID-19 (dated by TCRdb to the early 2020s). Turning to the overall study: Samples from collaborators originated in the United States, Italy and Spain and spanned both the acute and convalescent phases of COVID-19. The prospective study material was composed of cDNA or gDNA derived from T cells, B-cell-depleted T cells, or PBMCs. Deeply sampled blood TCRbeta repertoires from subjects exposed to, actively infected with, or recovered from COVID-19 were included in the dataset. The repertoires were released in a freely available public database meant as a resource for research on the immune response to SARS-CoV-2. Samples were obtained from the ongoing ImmuneRACE study (first 160 participants) and from 1,000 to 1,500 subjects provided by 6 global collaborators. Nearly every sample came with metadata listing a de-identified subject ID, COVID-19 status, age in years and sex. HLA class I and class II types, where available, came from metadata supplied by the sample provider rather than from assay-based typing.

Collaborating institutions collected whole blood in K2EDTA tubes following their own protocols. For TCRbeta analysis, collaborators shipped samples as frozen whole blood, isolated PBMCs, or DNA extracted from either of those sample types. What the authors observed across the whole study: Clinical and demographic metadata were provided uncurated, with the amount varying by source and participant.

The sequencing sample was made of peripheral blood. This sequence was found in a human donor in a cohort sampled during active COVID-19.

The CDR3 corresponds to CASSPGTSGSGEQFF. The DNA sequence is given as TGTGCCAGCAGCCCCGGGACTAGCGGGAGCGGCGAGCAGTTCTTC. The rearrangement joined TRBV9 to TRBJ2-1; the central 14 bases match TRBD2. From the cysteine through the phenylalanine, the CDR3 covers 15 amino acids. The DNA shown is the 45-base CDR3, in frame from base 1. V and J are trimmed by 4 bases and 10 bases, and the gene matches miss 7 bases of the junction. The germline V gene supplies CDR1 SGDLS and CDR2 YYNGEE.